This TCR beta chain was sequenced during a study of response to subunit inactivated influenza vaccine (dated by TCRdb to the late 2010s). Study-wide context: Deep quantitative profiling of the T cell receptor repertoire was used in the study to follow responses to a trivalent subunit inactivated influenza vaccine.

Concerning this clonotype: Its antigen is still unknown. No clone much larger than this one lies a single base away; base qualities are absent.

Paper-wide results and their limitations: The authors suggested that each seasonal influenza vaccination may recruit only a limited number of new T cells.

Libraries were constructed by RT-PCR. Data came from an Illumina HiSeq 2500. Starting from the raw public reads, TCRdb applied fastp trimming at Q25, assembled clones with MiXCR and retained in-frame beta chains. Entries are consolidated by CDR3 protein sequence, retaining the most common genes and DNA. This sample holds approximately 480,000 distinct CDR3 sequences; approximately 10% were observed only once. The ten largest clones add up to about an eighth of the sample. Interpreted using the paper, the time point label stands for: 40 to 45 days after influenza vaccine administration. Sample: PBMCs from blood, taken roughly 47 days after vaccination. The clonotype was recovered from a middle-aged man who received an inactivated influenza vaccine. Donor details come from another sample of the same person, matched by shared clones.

The CDR3 reads as follows: CASSPLLPGQGNGNIQYF. Here is the DNA: TGCGCCAGCAGCCCCCTCCTACCGGGACAGGGAAATGGAAACATTCAGTACTTC. The sequence joins TRBV4-3 to TRBJ2-4, with TRBD1 identical over 9 junction bases. The germline V gene supplies CDR1 LGHNA and CDR2 YSLEER. Clipping removes 4 bases from V and 6 bases from J, with 16 as the unmatched junction base count. From its cysteine to its phenylalanine, the CDR3 spans 18 amino acids. Only CDR3 DNA remains: 54 bases, in frame from the first base.